A selection of T cell receptor beta chains follows, all from one sample in a study of early T cells in non-severe SARS-CoV-2 infection. MiXCR, run by TCRdb on the 5' RACE reads, gives a single entry per CDR3 protein. The profile shows tens of thousands of distinct CDR3 sequences, 4.5% of them singletons. Sequences were obtained from whole blood. These receptors were collected from an adult who was a healthcare worker with PCR-confirmed SARS-CoV-2 infection or an uninfected control (not recorded which). The conserved cysteine and the conserved F or W are not part of the CDR3 here. Some rows have no size entry. The others give once, few or many, or a class for an expanded clone.

v_gene	abundance	j_gene	CDR3aa
TRBV25-1	.	TRBJ1-2	ASTPDGTRYT
TRBV18	many	TRBJ2-5	ASSPLSPQGGALETQY
TRBV6-1	many	TRBJ2-3	ASSSIGGEGTDTQY
TRBV24-1	.	TRBJ2-5	ATSDGTVGETQY
TRBV20-1	many	TRBJ2-5	SASPLAAGRQETQY
TRBV6-5	many	TRBJ2-7	ASSYATGPSYEQY
TRBV7-3	many	TRBJ1-1	ASSPDRGVTEAF
TRBV10-3	few	TRBJ2-2	AISHRGLSTGELF
TRBV10-3	many	TRBJ2-7	AISDPTSVQTYEQY
TRBV5-1	few	TRBJ1-1	ASRRDGRDTEAF
TRBV10-3	many	TRBJ2-7	AISGDEAGETYEQY
TRBV20-1	many	TRBJ2-1	SPGTSAYNEQF
TRBV6-4	many	TRBJ2-3	ASSEQSASGFDTQY
TRBV4-2	medium-sized	TRBJ2-7	ASSFQTSASYEQY
TRBV12-3/TRBV12-4	many	TRBJ2-3	ASRDDKVTQY
TRBV7-2	many	TRBJ2-2	ASRVTGAGELF
TRBV28	many	TRBJ2-4	ASSPPGLAKNIQY
TRBV6-5	many	TRBJ2-1	ASSYLLAGGRHEQF
TRBV3-1	.	TRBJ2-3	ASSQGGADFPY
TRBV28	.	TRBJ2-7	ASRRGTGSSYEQY
TRBV19	many	TRBJ2-5	ASRGQGRIGTQY
TRBV28	many	TRBJ2-1	ASTSQNEQF
TRBV7-2	many	TRBJ2-1	ASSLALGSPVGQF
TRBV18	many	TRBJ1-2	ASSPPAGRYGYT
TRBV5-1	many	TRBJ2-7	ASSYERGEQY
TRBV4-3	few	TRBJ2-7	ASSQSRAGGYEQY
TRBV20-1	few	TRBJ2-3	SAKAGQGATDTQY